The 10 T cell receptor beta chains listed next were all sequenced from one sample in a study of siplizumab effects on memory and regulatory T cells. Sequencing used immunoSEQ multiplex PCR; TCRdb keeps in-frame clones, though not all of them. The profile shows approximately 100,000 clones, roughly nine tenths of them singletons. The source material was Tregs sorted from blood. These TCRs come from a human donor in good health.

This chain links TRBV2 with TRBJ1-2; D call uncertain. The V end was cut by 3 bases, the J end by 6 bases, with 14 bases between. The germline V gene has CDR1 SNHLY and CDR2 FYNNEI. The CDR3 is 14 residues long. CDR3 loop: CASSDMGRINGYTF. CDR3 in DNA: TGTGCCAGCAGTGATATGGGCAGAATCAATGGCTACACCTTC.

The chain combines TRBV9 with TRBJ2-2; 8 positions agree with TRBD1. V was clipped by 3 bases and J by 2 bases; unmatched bases: 3. The CDR3 loop spans 15 amino acids. Per the germline V gene, CDR1 is SGDLS and CDR2 is YYNGEE. This CDR3 reads CASSDGQGNTGELFF. DNA for the CDR3: TGTGCCAGCAGCGACGGACAGGGAAACACCGGGGAGCTGTTTTTT.

The chain links TRBV6-5 to TRBJ2-1; either TRBD1 or TRBD2 may fit D (6 bases each). Germline CDR1 reads MNHEY; CDR2 reads SVGAGI. V lost 7 bases and J 4 bases, leaving 14 bases between the germline ends. The CDR3 is 14 residues long. The CDR3 reads CASKGGRVYNEQFF. The CDR3 DNA reads TGTGCCAGCAAGGGGGGACGGGTTTACAATGAGCAGTTCTTC.

J is TRBJ2-1 and V is TRBV9, with TRBD2 matching over 7 bases. The V and J ends lost 0 bases and 4 bases, in that order; junction bases with no gene match: 4. Germline-derived CDR1 and CDR2 are SGDLS and YYNGEE. This CDR3 comprises 15 residues. CDR3 sequence (DNA): TGTGCCAGCAGCGTAGGGCTAGCGGATTACAATGAGCAGTTCTTC. Amino acid sequence: CASSVGLADYNEQFF.

J is TRBJ2-5 and V is TRBV18; 7 positions agree with TRBD1. The CDR3 spans 15 residues. J lost 5 bases, V lost 0 bases, and 6 bases had no gene match. In germline, CDR1 is KGHSH, CDR2 LQKENI. The CDR3 nucleotides read TGTGCCAGCTCACCACCGGGACAGAAAAGGGAGACCCAGTACTTC. Protein product: CASSPPGQKRETQYF.

The chain joins TRBV5-1 to TRBJ2-5; D is unresolved. Deletions cut 2 bases from V and 4 bases from J, with 9 bases between. CDR3 length: 13 residues. Germline V gene sequence: CDR1 SGHRS, CDR2 YFSETQ. The CDR3 sequence is CASSLGFGETQYF. The CDR3 nucleotides read TGCGCCAGCAGCTTAGGATTTGGAGAGACCCAGTACTTC. Together with reference TRBV5-1 and TRBJ2-5, the CDR3 gives the full variable domain: KAGVTQTPRYLIKTRGQQVTLSCSPISGHRSVSWYQQTPGQGLQFLFEYFSETQRNKGNFPGRFSGRQFSNSRSEMNVSTLELGDSALYLCASSLGFGETQYFGPGTRLLVL.

The CDR3 nucleotides are TGTGCCAGTAGTATTATAGGGACGGGTCAGCCCCAGCATTTT. Translated, it gives CASSIIGTGQPQHF. This chain uses TRBV19 with TRBJ1-5; D may be TRBD1 (5 bases). This CDR3 spans 14 amino acids. Trimming left V 3 bases short and J 6 bases short, with 12 bases between. Germline assignment: CDR1 LNHDA and CDR2 SQIVND (reference sequence).

The chain has TRBV7-2 and TRBJ2-7; D might be TRBD1 (5 bases). Germline CDR1 SGHTA, CDR2 FQGNSA. The CDR3 totals 14 residues. Between the trimmed V and J ends, which lost 1 base and 5 bases, there was a span of 12 bases. CDR3 sequence: CASSLERGRDEQYF. CDR3 bases: TGTGCCAGCAGCTTAGAAAGGGGTAGAGACGAGCAGTACTTC. Using reference TRBV7-2 and TRBJ2-7 for the parts outside the CDR3, the full variable domain is GAGVSQSPSNKVTEKGKDVELRCDPISGHTALYWYRQSLGQGLEFLIYFQGNSAPDKSGLPSDRFSAERTGGSVSTLTIQRTQQEDSAVYLCASSLERGRDEQYFGPGTRLTVT.

This rearrangement joins TRBV29-1 to TRBJ2-1; weak D call: TRBD1 (6 bases). CDR3 length: 14 residues. The V and J ends lost 3 bases and 0 bases respectively, with 9 bases between them. Germline values: CDR1 SQVTM, CDR2 ANQGSEA. This chain's CDR3 is CSVDLGGSYNEQFF. The CDR3 DNA reads as TGCAGCGTTGATCTAGGGGGCTCCTACAATGAGCAGTTCTTC.

This sequence joins TRBV6-6 and TRBJ2-5; the match to TRBD2 covers 8 bases. The germline gives CDR1 MNHNY, CDR2 SVGAGI (reference sequence). The CDR3 runs to 14 residues. The V segment lost 6 bases and the J segment 5 bases; nucleotides outside the gene matches: 8. The CDR3 DNA reads as TGTGCCAGCAGATTTAGCGGGGCGCCCGAGACCCAGTACTTC. Translation: CASRFSGAPETQYF.